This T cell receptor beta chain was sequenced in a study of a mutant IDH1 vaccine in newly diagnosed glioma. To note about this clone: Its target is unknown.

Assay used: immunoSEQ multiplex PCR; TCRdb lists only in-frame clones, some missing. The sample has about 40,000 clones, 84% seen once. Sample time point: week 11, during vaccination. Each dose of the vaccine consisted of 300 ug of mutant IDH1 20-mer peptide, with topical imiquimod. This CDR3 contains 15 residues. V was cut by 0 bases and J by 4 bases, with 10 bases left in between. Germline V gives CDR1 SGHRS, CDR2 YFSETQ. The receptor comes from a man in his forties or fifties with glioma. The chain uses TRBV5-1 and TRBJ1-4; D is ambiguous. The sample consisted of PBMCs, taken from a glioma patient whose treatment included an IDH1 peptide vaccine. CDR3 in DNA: TGCGCCAGCAGCTTGGGGGCGCCCGATAATGAAAAACTGTTTTTT. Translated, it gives CASSLGAPDNEKLFF.